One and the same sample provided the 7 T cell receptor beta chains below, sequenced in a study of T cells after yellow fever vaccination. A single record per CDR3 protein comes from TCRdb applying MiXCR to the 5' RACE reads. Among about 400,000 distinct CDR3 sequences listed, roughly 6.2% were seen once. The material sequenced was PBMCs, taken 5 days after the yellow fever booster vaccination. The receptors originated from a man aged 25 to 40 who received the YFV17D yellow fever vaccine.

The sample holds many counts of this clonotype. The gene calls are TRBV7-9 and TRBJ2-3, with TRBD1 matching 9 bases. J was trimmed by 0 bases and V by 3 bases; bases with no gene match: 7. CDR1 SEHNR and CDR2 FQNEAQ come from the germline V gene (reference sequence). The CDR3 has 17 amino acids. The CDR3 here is CASSFYWTGASTDTQYF. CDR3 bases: TGTGCCAGCAGCTTCTACTGGACAGGGGCAAGCACAGATACGCAGTATTTT.

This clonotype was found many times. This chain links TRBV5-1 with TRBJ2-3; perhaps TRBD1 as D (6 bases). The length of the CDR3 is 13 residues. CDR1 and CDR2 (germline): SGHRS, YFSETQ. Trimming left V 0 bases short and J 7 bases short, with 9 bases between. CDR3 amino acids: CASSLAGAYTQYF. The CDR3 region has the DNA TGCGCCAGCAGCTTGGCAGGGGCTTATACGCAGTATTTT.

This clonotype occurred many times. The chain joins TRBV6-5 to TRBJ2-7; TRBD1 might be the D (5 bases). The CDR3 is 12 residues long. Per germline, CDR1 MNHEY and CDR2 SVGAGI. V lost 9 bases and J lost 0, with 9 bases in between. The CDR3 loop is CARQVRSYEQYF. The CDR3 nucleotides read TGTGCCAGACAGGTGCGCTCCTACGAGCAGTACTTC.

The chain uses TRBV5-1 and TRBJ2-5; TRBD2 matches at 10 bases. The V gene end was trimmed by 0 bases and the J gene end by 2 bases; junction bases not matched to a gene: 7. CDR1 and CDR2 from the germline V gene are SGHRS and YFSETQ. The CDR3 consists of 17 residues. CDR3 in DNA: TGCGCCAGCAGCTTGGCGGGGCTAGCGGGAGTACAAGAGACCCAGTACTTC. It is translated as CASSLAGLAGVQETQYF.

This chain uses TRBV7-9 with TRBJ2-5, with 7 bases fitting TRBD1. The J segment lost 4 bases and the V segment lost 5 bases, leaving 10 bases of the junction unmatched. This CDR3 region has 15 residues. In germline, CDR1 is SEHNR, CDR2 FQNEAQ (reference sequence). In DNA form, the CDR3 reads TGTGCCAGCAGCCCAGGGGGAGCCTTAGGAGAGACCCAGTACTTC. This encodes CASSPGGALGETQYF.

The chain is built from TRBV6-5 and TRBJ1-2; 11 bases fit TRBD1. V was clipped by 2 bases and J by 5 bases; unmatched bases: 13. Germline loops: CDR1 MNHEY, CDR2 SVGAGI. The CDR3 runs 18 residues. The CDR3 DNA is TGTGCCAGCAGTTACGCGCCACTGGGACAGGGGGTTAGTTATGGCTACACCTTC. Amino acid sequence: CASSYAPLGQGVSYGYTF.

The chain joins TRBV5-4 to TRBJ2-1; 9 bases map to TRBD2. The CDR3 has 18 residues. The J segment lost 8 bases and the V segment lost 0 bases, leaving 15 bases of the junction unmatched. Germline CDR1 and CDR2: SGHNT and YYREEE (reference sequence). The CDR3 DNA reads TGTGCCAGCAGCTTGGGTGGCGGGAGGGCCTTCGTCCGCGATGAGCAGTTCTTC. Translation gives CASSLGGGRAFVRDEQFF.